One sample yielded the 29 T cell receptor beta chains listed below, sequenced in a study of T cell responses to AZD1222 COVID-19 vaccine. Sequenced by immunoSEQ multiplex PCR; TCRdb stores in-frame clones only, minus some. The table shows roughly 97,000 clones, with around 88% occurring only once. This specimen consisted of peripheral blood, obtained on day 0 of AZD1222 vaccination. The receptors were gathered from an adult in good health.

The chain recombines TRBV4-2 with TRBJ1-4; 9 nucleotides line up with TRBD1. The V gene's germline CDR1 is LGHNA and CDR2 YNFKEQ. This CDR3 is built from 15 residues. J lost 4 bases, V lost 8 bases, and 8 bases had no gene match. CDR3 region: CASSVWGQGNEKLFF. The CDR3 DNA reads as TGTGCCAGCTCCGTATGGGGACAGGGTAATGAAAAACTGTTTTTT.

This clone was counted once. This chain uses TRBV2 with TRBJ1-2; TRBD1 matches 10 bases. Germline loops: CDR1 SNHLY, CDR2 FYNNEI. V trimming: 3 bases; J trimming: 4 bases; junction bases outside the gene matches: 5. The CDR3 has 15 amino acids. The CDR3 DNA reads as TGTGCCAGCAGTGAGAGGGGACAGGGGCGCTATGGCTACACCTTC. Translating it yields CASSERGQGRYGYTF.

This chain uses TRBV9 with TRBJ1-6; perhaps TRBD1 as D (6 bases). The germline V gene encodes CDR1 SGDLS and CDR2 YYNGEE. CDR3 length: 14 residues. The ends were cut back, 2 bases at V and 7 bases at J, with 10 bases in the middle. CDR3 DNA sequence: TGTGCCAGCAGCGTTCGGACAGACAATTCACCCCTCCACTTT. This codes for CASSVRTDNSPLHF.

The chain recombines TRBV6-5 with TRBJ1-1; D might be TRBD1 (5 bases). V lost 6 bases and J 11 bases, leaving 19 bases between the germline ends. Germline CDR1 reads MNHEY; CDR2 reads SVGAGI. The CDR3 consists of 13 residues. The CDR3 nucleotides are TGTGCCAGCAGAAAATCCGGAGATCGGGGCGCTTTCTTT. Protein: CASRKSGDRGAFF.

The chain is built from TRBV7-2 and TRBJ1-2, with a weak D call TRBD1 (5 bases). This CDR3 region has 14 residues. From germline, CDR1 is SGHTA and CDR2 FQGNSA. The V end was cut by 4 bases, the J end by 0 bases, with 9 bases between. The chain's CDR3 is CASSSDIANYGYTF. For the CDR3, the DNA is TGTGCCAGCAGCTCGGACATCGCTAACTATGGCTACACCTTC.

The chain has TRBV7-2 and TRBJ1-4, with TRBD1 as a possible D gene (6 bases). This CDR3 is built from 16 residues. Trimming pared 5 bases from V and 8 bases from J, leaving 21 bases between. Germline V gene data show CDR1 as SGHTA and CDR2 as FQGNSA. CDR3 nucleotides: TGTGCCAGCAGCCTAGGGTGGGCCAGGGGTAGGGAAAAACTGTTTTTT. This sequence encodes CASSLGWARGREKLFF.

This sequence joins TRBV28 and TRBJ2-2; 7 nucleotides match TRBD2. Per germline, CDR1 MDHEN and CDR2 SYDVKM. The V segment lost 2 bases and the J segment 8 bases; nucleotides outside the gene matches: 8. The CDR3 has 15 residues. CDR3: CASSLRSSGKGELFF. DNA of the CDR3: TGTGCCAGCAGTTTACGCTCCAGCGGGAAGGGGGAGCTGTTTTTT.

CDR3 coding DNA: TGTGCCAGCAGCCACGATGGGTCCGAAGCTTTCTTT. It translates to CASSHDGSEAFF. The genes are TRBV11-3 and TRBJ1-1; unclear D gene. V lost 5 bases, J lost 8 bases, and 12 bases lay in between. This CDR3 comprises 12 residues. In germline, CDR1 is SGHNT, CDR2 YENEEA. The variable domain in full, with the rest retrieved from reference TRBV11-3 and TRBJ1-1, is EAGVVQSPRYKIIEKKQPVAFWCNPISGHNTLYWYLQNLGQGPELLIRYENEEAVDDSQLPKDRFSAERLKGVDSTLKIQPAELGDSAVYLCASSHDGSEAFFGQGTRLTVV.

The table lists this clone with a count of one. The gene calls are TRBV6-6 and TRBJ2-1; 7 nucleotides agree with TRBD1. This CDR3 comprises 14 residues. Looked up from germline, CDR1 is MNHNY and CDR2 is SVGAGI (reference sequence). V lost 7 bases and J lost 3; bases outside the gene matches: 6. This CDR3 is CASNTGQFYNEQFF. DNA for the CDR3: TGTGCCAGCAATACGGGACAGTTCTACAATGAGCAGTTCTTC.

The chain combines TRBV4-1 with TRBJ1-2; D is possibly TRBD1 (5 bases). Germline V lookup: CDR1 MGHRA, CDR2 YSYEKL. V lost 1 base to trimming and J lost 8 bases, with 17 bases between them. The CDR3 has 15 residues. The CDR3 loop is CASSQVSGLPDGYTF. The CDR3 bases are TGCGCCAGCAGCCAAGTTTCGGGACTCCCGGACGGCTACACCTTC.

CDR3 amino acids: CASSLGWAGKNEKLFF. The CDR3 DNA follows: TGTGCCAGCAGCTTGGGGTGGGCAGGGAAGAATGAAAAACTGTTTTTT. This chain uses TRBV5-5 with TRBJ1-4; D might be TRBD1 (5 bases). In germline, CDR1 is SGHKS, CDR2 YYEKEE (reference sequence). The CDR3 has 16 amino acids. Trimming stripped 0 bases from V and 5 bases from J, with 14 bases between.

V is TRBV18 and J is TRBJ1-4; 9 nucleotides line up with TRBD1. V lost 5 bases to trimming and J lost 1 base; unmatched junction nucleotides: 5. There are 16 residues in the CDR3. Germline V lookup: CDR1 KGHSH, CDR2 LQKENI. CDR3 residues: CASSTQGARTNEKLFF. CDR3 nucleotides: TGTGCCAGCTCAACACAGGGGGCGCGAACTAATGAAAAACTGTTTTTT. The complete variable domain, with remaining parts taken from reference TRBV18 and TRBJ1-4, reads NAGVMQNPRHLVRRRGQEARLRCSPMKGHSHVYWYRQLPEEGLKFMVYLQKENIIDESGMPKERFSAEFPKEGPSILRIQQVVRGDSAAYFCASSTQGARTNEKLFFGSGTQLSVL.

This rearrangement joins TRBV29-1 to TRBJ2-5, with 7 bases matching TRBD2. The V segment lost 4 bases and the J segment 4 bases; nucleotides outside the gene matches: 9. The CDR3 contains 14 residues. Germline CDR1 is SQVTM and CDR2 is ANQGSEA. The CDR3 reads CSVGPPSSGETQYF. In DNA, the CDR3 is TGCAGCGTTGGTCCCCCGTCTAGCGGAGAGACCCAGTACTTC.

V is TRBV6-4 and J is TRBJ1-6; D may be TRBD1 (5 bases). The CDR3 is 14 residues long. Germline CDR1 reads MRHNA; CDR2 reads SNTAGT. The CDR3 coding sequence is TGTCGAGGGTGGGGGAGCTCCTATAATTCACCCCTCCACTTT. It is translated as CRGWGSSYNSPLHF.

The chain has TRBV30 and TRBJ1-1; no clear D gene. This CDR3 comprises 14 residues. The germline V gene has CDR1 GTSNPN and CDR2 SVGIG (reference sequence). V was cut by 3 bases and J by 1 base, with 12 bases left in between. The CDR3 nucleotides are TGTGCCTGGAGCCGAGGACGGTCGAACACTGAAGCTTTCTTT. It specifies CAWSRGRSNTEAFF.

This sequence joins TRBV24-1 and TRBJ1-2; D is ambiguous. Between the trimmed V and J ends, which lost 2 bases and 3 bases, there was a span of 6 bases. Germline lookup yields CDR1 KGHDR and CDR2 SFDVKD. The CDR3 has 13 residues. CDR3 nucleotides: TGTGCCACCAGTGATTCCCCCGACTATGGCTACACCTTC. Translation gives CATSDSPDYGYTF.

As regards this clone: Other DNA variants within this sample encode the same CDR3. The CDR3 sequence: CASSPPGGENQPQHF. Written as DNA, the CDR3 is TGTGCCAGCTCACCACCGGGGGGGGAAAATCAGCCCCAGCATTTT. The chain uses TRBV18 and TRBJ1-5; maybe TRBD1 (5 bases). V was trimmed by 0 bases and J by 4 bases, leaving 10 bases between them. This CDR3 has 15 amino acids. CDR1 KGHSH and CDR2 LQKENI come from the germline V gene. The entire variable domain, with the rest obtained from reference TRBV18 and TRBJ1-5, is as follows: NAGVMQNPRHLVRRRGQEARLRCSPMKGHSHVYWYRQLPEEGLKFMVYLQKENIIDESGMPKERFSAEFPKEGPSILRIQQVVRGDSAAYFCASSPPGGENQPQHFGDGTRLSIL.

J is TRBJ2-2 and V is TRBV4-2, with 9 bases fitting TRBD2. In germline, CDR1 is LGHNA, CDR2 YNFKEQ. J was trimmed by 6 bases and V by 1 base; bases with no gene match: 3. The CDR3 consists of 15 residues. The CDR3 sequence: CASSQGSGGSGELFF. CDR3 coding DNA: TGTGCCAGCAGCCAAGGTAGCGGGGGTTCCGGGGAGCTGTTTTTT.

The rearrangement links TRBV6-2 or TRBV6-3 to TRBJ2-1; D uncertain. Germline loops: CDR1 MNHEY, CDR2 SVGEGT. This CDR3 contains 15 residues. V dropped 5 bases and J dropped 6 bases, with 17 bases sitting between them. The DNA of the CDR3 is TGTGCCAGCAGTGGACCCAAGGGCATATTCAATGAGCAGTTCTTC. It is translated as CASSGPKGIFNEQFF.

The chain links TRBV29-1 to TRBJ1-1; 7 nucleotides align to TRBD1. Germline CDR1 reads SQVTM; CDR2 reads ANQGSEA. This CDR3 is built from 13 residues. V lost 7 bases, J lost 1 base, and 6 bases stayed unmatched. The CDR3 here is CSAPTGRNTEAFF. Here the CDR3 DNA reads TGCAGCGCTCCGACAGGGCGGAACACTGAAGCTTTCTTT.

The chain couples TRBV7-8 to TRBJ2-5; D may correspond to TRBD1 or TRBD2 (5 bases each). V lost 5 bases, J lost 13 bases, and 17 bases lay in between. This CDR3 is 12 amino acids long. The germline gives CDR1 SGHVS, CDR2 FQNEAQ. CDR3 protein: CASSRPRGDLYF. The CDR3 bases are TGTGCCAGCAGCCGACCCCGGGGCGATCTGTACTTC.

The V call is TRBV25-1, the J call TRBJ2-1; TRBD2 is a possible D gene (6 bases). Trimming pared 3 bases from V and 6 bases from J, leaving 18 bases between. Germline values: CDR1 MGHDK, CDR2 SYGVNS. CDR3 length: 16 residues. CDR3 residues: CASSDPISWRGNEQFF. The CDR3 region has the DNA TGTGCCAGCAGTGACCCAATTAGCTGGCGGGGCAATGAGCAGTTCTTC.

The V gene is TRBV9, the J gene TRBJ2-1; 9 bases are a match to TRBD1. Germline CDR1 and CDR2: SGDLS and YYNGEE. The CDR3 has 16 residues. With 4 bases clipped from V and 7 bases from J, the junction kept 12 bases outside the gene matches. CDR3 sequence: CASSPHLQGALNEQFF. CDR3 nucleotides: TGTGCCAGCAGCCCCCACTTACAGGGGGCGCTAAATGAGCAGTTCTTC.

The chain recombines TRBV7-3 with TRBJ2-5; TRBD2 is a possible D gene (7 bases). The length of the CDR3 is 15 residues. Per germline, CDR1 SGHTA and CDR2 FQGTGA. The V end was cut by 0 bases, the J end by 2 bases, with 10 bases between. CDR3 DNA sequence: TGTGCCAGCAGCTTAACGGGGGGGCAACAAGAGACCCAGTACTTC. Translating gives CASSLTGGQQETQYF.

V and J are TRBV5-1 and TRBJ2-1; 8 nucleotides align to TRBD2. After removal of 0 bases from V and 7 bases from J, the junction contained 6 bases not matched to a gene. Germline V gene sequence: CDR1 SGHRS, CDR2 YFSETQ. This CDR3 contains 15 residues. The CDR3 spells CASSLGLANANEQFF. In nucleotides, the CDR3 is TGCGCCAGCAGCTTGGGACTAGCGAATGCAAATGAGCAGTTCTTC.

The chain is built from TRBV5-5 and TRBJ1-3, with no clear D. The CDR3 sequence is 15 residues long. Germline V gene sequence: CDR1 SGHKS, CDR2 YYEKEE (reference sequence). Deletions cut 0 bases from V and 0 bases from J, with 7 bases between. In DNA, the CDR3 is TGTGCCAGCAGCTTGGTTGCTGACTCTGGAAACACCATATATTTT. Protein product: CASSLVADSGNTIYF. The whole variable domain, remainder taken from reference TRBV5-5 and TRBJ1-3, is DAGVTQSPTHLIKTRGQQVTLRCSPISGHKSVSWYQQVLGQGPQFIFQYYEKEERGRGNFPDRFSARQFPNYSSELNVNALLLGDSALYLCASSLVADSGNTIYFGEGSWLTVV.

The rearrangement joins TRBV11-2 to TRBJ1-4; 9 bases match TRBD1. The CDR3 length is 16 residues. The trim removed 5 bases at V and 4 bases at J, leaving 8 bases unmatched. Germline V gene data show CDR1 as SGHAT and CDR2 as FQNNGV. In nucleotides, the CDR3 is TGTGCCAGCAGCGCCGGGACAGGGAGCTATAATGAAAAACTGTTTTTT. It specifies CASSAGTGSYNEKLFF.

This clone was detected only once. The rearrangement joins TRBV18 to TRBJ2-3; TRBD1 aligns across 10 bases. Per the germline V gene, CDR1 is KGHSH and CDR2 is LQKENI. This CDR3 region has 16 residues. Trimming at V came to 3 bases and at J to 1 base, leaving 4 bases not matched to a gene. The CDR3 is CASSPAGTGGTDTQYF. Written as DNA, the CDR3 is TGTGCCAGCTCACCCGCCGGGACAGGGGGCACAGATACGCAGTATTTT.

The chain couples TRBV28 to TRBJ1-3; 7 bases match TRBD1. This CDR3 has 15 residues. V was clipped by 5 bases and J by 0 bases; unmatched bases: 4. The germline V gene encodes CDR1 MDHEN and CDR2 SYDVKM. CDR3 DNA sequence: TGTGCCAGCAGTGTCTACAGGGGCTCTGGAAACACCATATATTTT. Translating gives CASSVYRGSGNTIYF.